This T cell receptor beta chain appears in the sequencing data of a study of shared T cell receptors in the human thymus. Using immunoSEQ multiplex PCR, the repertoire was profiled, and TCRdb retains in-frame clones only, with some absent. The data contain about 660,000 clones, around 87% of them singletons. CDR1 MDHEN and CDR2 SYDVKM come from the germline V gene. There are 16 residues in the CDR3. The V segment lost 4 bases and the J segment 3 bases; nucleotides outside the gene matches: 6. These data are also associated with another study on human thymus T cells.

The chain has TRBV28 and TRBJ1-5; 10 nucleotides line up with TRBD1. This sequence was found in a boy in the first two years of life with a congenital heart defect. The sequenced material came from thymocytes. In nucleotides, the CDR3 is TGTGCCAGCAGTTCTTTCGGGACAGGGGTCAATCAGCCCCAGCATTTT. It translates to CASSSFGTGVNQPQHF.